This T cell receptor (beta chain) was documented in a study of glioma-infiltrating T cells. The V gene's germline CDR1 is MNHNY and CDR2 SVGAGI (reference sequence). This CDR3 is built from 15 residues. Amplification of TCR alpha and beta CDR3 regions from RNA used iRepertoire nested multiplex PCR. One entry per CDR3 protein results from TCRdb running MiXCR on the multiplex PCR reads. Found here are some 190,000 distinct CDR3 sequences, around 30% of them singletons; the top ten hold 20%. In the case of this clonotype: The germline gene is not matched at one end of the junction; a read error may be the cause.

The chain couples TRBV6-6 to TRBJ1-1; D uncertain. The sample consisted of glioma tissue, nonneoplastic brain tissue, or PBMCs (not recorded which). The sequence derives from a human donor with low-grade glioma or glioblastoma, undergoing nonglioma brain surgery, or in good health (not recorded which). The CDR3: CSSSYSVTMNTESFF. CDR3 nucleotides: TGTTCCAGCAGTTACTCTGTCACTATGAACACTGAATCTTTCTTT.